These 29 T cell receptor beta chains share one sample of origin, sequenced in a study of CD8+CD57+ T cells in acquired aplastic anemia. Researchers used genomic DNA as the template to profile TCR beta VDJ and CDR3. TCRdb re-derived calls from the reads in MiXCR, one entry per CDR3 protein. The sample has around 430,000 distinct CDR3 sequences; approximately 32% are singletons. Flow cytometry had shown expanded CD8+CD57+ cells in the patients chosen for sequencing. Sequenced: sorted CD4+, CD8+, or CD8+CD57+ T cells (not recorded which) from PBMCs. The receptors come from a human donor with aplastic anemia.

This clonotype showed up just a few times. This rearrangement joins TRBV4-1 to TRBJ2-7, with 12 bases fitting TRBD2. This CDR3 is built from 17 residues. Trimming removed 2 bases from V and 0 bases from J; junction bases left unmatched: 5. Germline CDR1 MGHRA, CDR2 YSYEKL. Here the CDR3 reads CASSQPTSGRNSYEQYF. In nucleotides, the CDR3 is TGCGCCAGCAGCCAACCGACTAGCGGGAGAAACTCCTACGAGCAGTACTTC.

Of note for this clonotype: Possible read error: a much larger clone is one base away. The rearrangement joins TRBV19 to TRBJ1-2; a weak D match, TRBD1 (6 bases). V lost 4 bases and J lost 4, with 13 bases in between. This CDR3 spans 14 amino acids. Germline CDR1 and CDR2: LNHDA and SQIVND (reference sequence). The CDR3 protein is CASSRPGAGYGYTF. The CDR3 nucleotides are TGTGCCAGTAGTAGGCCAGGGGCCGGCTATGGCTACACCTTC.

The chain recombines TRBV3-1 with TRBJ1-6, with D hard to call. The CDR3 has 12 amino acids. Germline assignment: CDR1 LGHDT and CDR2 YNNKEL (reference sequence). Trimming shortened V by 8 bases and J by 5 bases, and 7 bases separated the two germline ends. CDR3 region: CASGNHNSPLHF. The DNA for the CDR3 is TGTGCCAGCGGCAACCATAATTCACCCCTCCACTTT. The entire variable domain, with the rest obtained from reference TRBV3-1 and TRBJ1-6, is as follows: DTAVSQTPKYLVTQMGNDKSIKCEQNLGHDTMYWYKQDSKKFLKIMFSYNNKELIINETVPNRFSPKSPDKAHLNLHINSLELGDSAVYFCASGNHNSPLHFGNGTRLTVT.

The rearrangement joins TRBV18 to TRBJ2-1, with 7 bases matching TRBD2. CDR1 and CDR2 (germline): KGHSH, LQKENI. The V segment lost 0 bases and the J segment 2 bases; nucleotides outside the gene matches: 10. The CDR3 has 18 amino acids. The CDR3 is CASSPPGLAVGAYNEQFF. CDR3 nucleotide sequence: TGTGCCAGCTCACCACCAGGGCTAGCGGTGGGTGCCTACAATGAGCAGTTCTTC.

In the case of this clonotype: With a much larger clone just one base away, this may be a read error. This CDR3 reads CASSVGTNDEQYF. CDR3 DNA sequence: TGTGCCAGCAGCGTGGGGACTAACGACGAGCAGTACTTC. The gene calls are TRBV9 and TRBJ2-7; 7 bases fit TRBD2. This CDR3 has 13 residues. Per germline, CDR1 SGDLS and CDR2 YYNGEE. Trimming cost V 2 bases and J 5 bases; bases outside gene matches: 4.

Comment on this clonotype: A much larger clone lies one base from this, so it may be a read error. The CDR3 DNA reads TGTGCCAGCGGTCCCCCGGGGCTCTACGAGCAGTACTTC. It specifies CASGPPGLYEQYF. The J gene is TRBJ2-7, the V gene TRBV12-3 or TRBV12-4; either TRBD1 or TRBD2 may fit D (5 bases each). The CDR3 totals 13 residues. Trimming took off 8 bases at V and 3 bases at J, with 14 bases between the two ends.

There are a few counts of this clonotype. The chain combines TRBV5-1 with TRBJ2-2, with 8 bases lining up with TRBD1. V shed 2 bases and J 6 bases; nucleotides not matched to a gene: 12. The germline V gene has CDR1 SGHRS and CDR2 YFSETQ. This CDR3 is built from 17 residues. This CDR3 reads CASSFSYGQGGAGELFF. In nucleotides, the CDR3 is TGCGCCAGCAGCTTCAGTTATGGACAGGGCGGCGCCGGGGAGCTGTTTTTT.

The chain combines TRBV12-5 with TRBJ2-3; D is perhaps TRBD2 (6 bases). Trimming cost V 1 base and J 3 bases, with 11 bases left between them. Germline values: CDR1 LGHNT, CDR2 FRNRAP. There are 15 residues in the CDR3. The CDR3 sequence is CASGLGLAPTDTQYF. The CDR3 DNA follows: TGTGCTAGTGGTTTGGGGCTAGCGCCAACAGATACGCAGTATTTT.

The chain combines TRBV28 with TRBJ2-7; possibly TRBD1 for D (6 bases). CDR3 size: 15 residues. CDR1 and CDR2 (germline): MDHEN, SYDVKM. With 2 bases removed from V and 4 bases from J, the gap between germline ends came to 15 bases. The CDR3 nucleotides read TGTGCCAGCAGTTTAGTCCGCAGGGGTTTATACGAGCAGTACTTC. Translation: CASSLVRRGLYEQYF.

V usage is TRBV20-1 and J usage is TRBJ2-2; D is possibly TRBD1 (6 bases). The germline gives CDR1 DFQATT, CDR2 SNEGSKA (reference sequence). Trimming cost V 6 bases and J 6 bases, with 11 bases left between them. The CDR3 has 12 residues. As DNA, the CDR3 is TGCAGTGCAAGGGACATTCCCGGGGAGCTGTTTTTT. Its protein is CSARDIPGELFF.

This clonotype was observed many times. The rearrangement links TRBV10-3 to TRBJ2-7; tentatively, D is TRBD1 (6 bases). The CDR3 consists of 15 residues. The V end was cut by 2 bases, the J end by 4 bases, with 15 bases between. Per the germline V gene, CDR1 is ENHRY and CDR2 is SYGVKD. CDR3 sequence (DNA): TGTGCCATCAGTGAGGCCTTGGGGCAGGGGTACGAGCAGTACTTC. Its protein is CAISEALGQGYEQYF.

This clonotype was found a few times. The CDR3 loop is CASSLGQDPYEQYF. The DNA for the CDR3 is TGTGCCAGCAGTTTAGGGCAGGACCCCTACGAGCAGTACTTC. This chain uses TRBV12-3 or TRBV12-4 with TRBJ2-7; no definite D call. This CDR3 has 14 residues. With 1 base removed from V and 2 bases from J, the gap between germline ends came to 9 bases.

V is TRBV20-1 and J is TRBJ1-5, with D perhaps matching TRBD1 (5 bases). The CDR3 covers 16 residues. Germline V lookup: CDR1 DFQATT, CDR2 SNEGSKA (reference sequence). V was trimmed by 7 bases and J by 2 bases, leaving 21 bases between them. CDR3 DNA: TGCAGTGTCGGGACGGGCTACCTTCGGGGCAATCAGCCCCAGCATTTT. Its translation is CSVGTGYLRGNQPQHF.

This rearrangement joins TRBV30 to TRBJ1-2, with a possible D match to TRBD1 (5 bases). Per germline, CDR1 GTSNPN and CDR2 SVGIG (reference sequence). This CDR3 has 14 residues. V gave up 0 bases and J gave up 4 bases, with 12 bases separating them. CDR3 in DNA: TGTGCCTGGAGTGTACTTCAGGGCGTCTATGGCTACACCTTC. Its translation is CAWSVLQGVYGYTF.

The J gene is TRBJ1-4, the V gene TRBV4-3, with 9 bases matching TRBD1. Germline V gene sequence: CDR1 LGHNA, CDR2 YSLEER. With V trimmed by 5 bases and J by 5 bases, 6 bases remained unmatched. The CDR3 is 15 amino acids. In DNA form, the CDR3 reads TGCGCCAGCAGCAAAACAGGGGGCGCCAATGAAAAACTGTTTTTT. Translation: CASSKTGGANEKLFF.

In this sample, this clonotype turned up many times. The chain carries TRBV7-2 and TRBJ1-5; D may be TRBD1 (6 bases). With 2 bases removed from V and 4 bases from J, the gap between germline ends came to 12 bases. The CDR3 totals 15 residues. Germline V gives CDR1 SGHTA, CDR2 FQGNSA. CDR3 sequence reads: CASSLSPGENQPQHF. The CDR3 DNA is TGTGCCAGCAGCTTATCCCCAGGGGAAAATCAGCCCCAGCATTTT.

This clonotype was recorded many times. V is TRBV7-2 and J is TRBJ1-6, with TRBD1 matching over 8 bases. CDR3 length: 15 amino acids. The V gene's germline CDR1 is SGHTA and CDR2 FQGNSA. J was trimmed by 6 bases and V by 1 base; bases with no gene match: 2. The DNA for the CDR3 is TGTGCCAGCAGCTTAGGAGACAGGGGTAATTCACCCCTCCACTTT. Residues: CASSLGDRGNSPLHF.

At least ten counts were recorded for this clonotype. CDR3 sequence (DNA): TGTGCCATCAGTGAGGGGACGGGAGTTTACGAGCAGTACTTC. This translates into CAISEGTGVYEQYF. The V gene is TRBV10-3, the J gene TRBJ2-7, with a tentative D call TRBD2 (6 bases). CDR1 is ENHRY, CDR2 SYGVKD, per germline. CDR3 length: 14 residues. V lost 2 bases to trimming and J lost 4 bases, with 12 bases between them.

At least ten counts were recorded for this clonotype. The rearrangement uses TRBV24-1 and TRBJ2-1, with 11 positions matching TRBD2. The CDR3 runs 15 residues. Germline CDR1 KGHDR, CDR2 SFDVKD. Trimming took 4 bases from V and 8 from J; bases not matched to a gene: 6. For the CDR3, the DNA is TGTGCCACCAGTGAACGACTAGCGGGAACTTATGAGCAGTTCTTC. Residues: CATSERLAGTYEQFF.

The chain links TRBV25-1 to TRBJ2-1; the D gene is possibly TRBD1 (5 bases). CDR3 length: 15 residues. The V end was cut by 6 bases, the J end by 9 bases, with 21 bases between. Per the germline V gene, CDR1 is MGHDK and CDR2 is SYGVNS. CDR3 amino acids: CASSPNAVAQGEQFF. CDR3 nucleotide sequence: TGTGCCAGCAGCCCCAATGCCGTCGCTCAGGGTGAGCAGTTCTTC.

The rearrangement joins TRBV18 to TRBJ2-3; 9 bases map to TRBD1. The CDR3 loop spans 15 amino acids. The ends lost 2 bases at V and 4 bases at J; junction bases unmatched: 4. The germline V gene encodes CDR1 KGHSH and CDR2 LQKENI. The CDR3 loop is CASSPTGQGSDTQYF. The DNA for the CDR3 is TGTGCCAGCTCACCAACGGGACAGGGTTCAGATACGCAGTATTTT.

This clonotype has a single count. This chain links TRBV25-1 with TRBJ2-1; 9 bases line up with TRBD1. CDR1 is MGHDK and CDR2 is SYGVNS in the germline V gene. The CDR3 length is 14 residues. After removal of 6 bases from V and 9 bases from J, the junction contained 9 bases not matched to a gene. The CDR3: CASRGDRAVVEQFF. CDR3 coding DNA: TGTGCCAGCAGAGGGGACAGGGCCGTGGTTGAGCAGTTCTTC.

V is TRBV11-1 and J is TRBJ2-1, with TRBD2 matching 7 bases. The CDR3 is 15 amino acids. The J segment lost 9 bases and the V segment lost 1 base, leaving 9 bases of the junction unmatched. Germline V gene lookup returns CDR1 SGHAT and CDR2 FQDESV (reference sequence). The CDR3 loop reads CASSLDLAATGEQFF. In nucleotides, the CDR3 is TGTGCCAGCAGCTTAGACCTAGCGGCAACTGGTGAGCAGTTCTTC.

This clonotype came up many times. The gene calls are TRBV2 and TRBJ1-2; D is perhaps TRBD1 (6 bases). The V gene's germline CDR1 is SNHLY and CDR2 FYNNEI. Trimming stripped 4 bases from V and 8 bases from J, with 11 bases between. This CDR3 has 12 residues. The CDR3 is CASSGLQGGYTF. In DNA form, the CDR3 reads TGTGCCAGCAGTGGACTCCAGGGGGGCTACACCTTC.

This clonotype was detected ten times or more. The CDR3 nucleotides are TGTGCCAGCAGTGTAAGCCGAGACAGTTTTCATTCACCCCTCCACTTT. It yields the protein CASSVSRDSFHSPLHF. The gene calls are TRBV6-1 and TRBJ1-6; perhaps TRBD1 as D (5 bases). The V end was cut by 4 bases, the J end by 8 bases, with 18 bases between. Per germline, CDR1 MNHNS and CDR2 SASEGT. The CDR3 is 16 residues long.

This clonotype showed up many times. The chain uses TRBV10-1 and TRBJ1-5; no clear D gene. Germline-derived CDR1 and CDR2 are WNHNN and SYGVQD (reference sequence). Trimming took off 3 bases at V and 0 bases at J, with 12 bases between the two ends. This CDR3 comprises 16 residues. CDR3 bases: TGCGCCAGCAGTGATATTACTTCCTATAGCAATCAGCCCCAGCATTTT. Translating gives CASSDITSYSNQPQHF.

This clonotype was counted a few times. This chain connects TRBV12-5 to TRBJ1-2; D not resolved. The CDR3 is 12 residues long. Germline CDR1 is LGHNT and CDR2 is FRNRAP. Trimming took 3 bases from V and 3 from J, leaving 5 bases between them. DNA for the CDR3: TGTGCTAGTGGTTTCGGCGACTATGGCTACACCTTC. Amino acid sequence: CASGFGDYGYTF.

This clonotype showed up many times. J is TRBJ1-1 and V is TRBV25-1; D is ambiguous. In germline, CDR1 is MGHDK, CDR2 SYGVNS. This CDR3 has 15 residues. V was clipped by 1 base and J by 11 bases, with 20 bases between them. CDR3 in amino acids: CASSEFRDNPTLAFF. The CDR3 bases are TGTGCCAGCAGTGAATTTCGAGACAACCCCACTCTGGCTTTCTTT. Using reference TRBV25-1 and TRBJ1-1 for the parts outside the CDR3, the full variable domain is EADIYQTPRYLVIGTGKKITLECSQTMGHDKMYWYQQDPGMELHLIHYSYGVNSTEKGDLSSESTVSRIRTEHFPLTLESARPSHTSQYLCASSEFRDNPTLAFFGQGTRLTVV.

The chain has TRBV12-5 and TRBJ2-2; tentative D call: TRBD2 (5 bases). The ends were cut back, 7 bases at V and 0 bases at J, with 18 bases in the middle. Germline CDR1 reads LGHNT; CDR2 reads FRNRAP. The CDR3 has 17 residues. CDR3 nucleotide sequence: TGTGCTAGTGCCCTGGAGGAGGCCGCTACGAACACCGGGGAGCTGTTTTTT. Its translation is CASALEEAATNTGELFF. Variable domain in full (rest from reference TRBV12-5 and TRBJ2-2): DARVTQTPRHKVTEMGQEVTMRCQPILGHNTVFWYRQTMMQGLELLAYFRNRAPLDDSGMPKDRFSAEMPDATLATLKIQPSEPRDSAVYFCASALEEAATNTGELFFGEGSRLTVL.